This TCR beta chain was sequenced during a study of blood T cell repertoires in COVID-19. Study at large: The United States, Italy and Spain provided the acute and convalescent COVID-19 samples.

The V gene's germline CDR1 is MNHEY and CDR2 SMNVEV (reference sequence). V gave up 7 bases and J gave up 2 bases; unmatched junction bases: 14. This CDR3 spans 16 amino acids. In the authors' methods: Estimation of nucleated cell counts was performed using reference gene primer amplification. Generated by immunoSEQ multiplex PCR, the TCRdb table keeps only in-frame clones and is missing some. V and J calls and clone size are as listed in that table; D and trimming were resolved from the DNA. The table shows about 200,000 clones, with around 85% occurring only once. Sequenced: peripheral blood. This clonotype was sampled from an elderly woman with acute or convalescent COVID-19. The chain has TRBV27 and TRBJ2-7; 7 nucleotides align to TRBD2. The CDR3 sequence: CASKIDTAGAPYEQYF. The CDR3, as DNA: TGTGCCAGCAAGATCGACACTGCGGGAGCCCCCTACGAGCAGTACTTC.